Sequencing of this T cell receptor beta chain was carried out in a study of T cells after yellow fever vaccination. CDR1 is SGHRS, CDR2 YFSETQ, per germline. Germline trimming cut 4 bases from V and 9 bases from J; bases unmatched to any gene: 4. This CDR3 comprises 15 residues. Note on this clonotype: As yet, its antigen is unknown.

5'RACE template switching generated TCR cDNA, adding a universal primer site and UMIs. TCRdb ran MiXCR on the 5' RACE reads and lists one entry per CDR3 protein. The sample records about 320,000 distinct CDR3 sequences, 9.5% to 15% being singletons. General observations from the study: Abundant contaminating clonotypes from the bulk population could appear in FACS-sorted repertoires.

The receptor was isolated from a man aged 18 to 29 who received the YFV17D yellow fever vaccine. Here the sequenced sample was CD4+ T cells sorted from PBMCs, taken 15 days after the yellow fever booster vaccination. The rearrangement links TRBV5-1 to TRBJ2-1; 16 positions match TRBD2. CDR3 in DNA: TGCGCCAGCAGCGGGACTAGCGGGGGGGCGGGTGAGCAGTTCTTC. It specifies CASSGTSGGAGEQFF.